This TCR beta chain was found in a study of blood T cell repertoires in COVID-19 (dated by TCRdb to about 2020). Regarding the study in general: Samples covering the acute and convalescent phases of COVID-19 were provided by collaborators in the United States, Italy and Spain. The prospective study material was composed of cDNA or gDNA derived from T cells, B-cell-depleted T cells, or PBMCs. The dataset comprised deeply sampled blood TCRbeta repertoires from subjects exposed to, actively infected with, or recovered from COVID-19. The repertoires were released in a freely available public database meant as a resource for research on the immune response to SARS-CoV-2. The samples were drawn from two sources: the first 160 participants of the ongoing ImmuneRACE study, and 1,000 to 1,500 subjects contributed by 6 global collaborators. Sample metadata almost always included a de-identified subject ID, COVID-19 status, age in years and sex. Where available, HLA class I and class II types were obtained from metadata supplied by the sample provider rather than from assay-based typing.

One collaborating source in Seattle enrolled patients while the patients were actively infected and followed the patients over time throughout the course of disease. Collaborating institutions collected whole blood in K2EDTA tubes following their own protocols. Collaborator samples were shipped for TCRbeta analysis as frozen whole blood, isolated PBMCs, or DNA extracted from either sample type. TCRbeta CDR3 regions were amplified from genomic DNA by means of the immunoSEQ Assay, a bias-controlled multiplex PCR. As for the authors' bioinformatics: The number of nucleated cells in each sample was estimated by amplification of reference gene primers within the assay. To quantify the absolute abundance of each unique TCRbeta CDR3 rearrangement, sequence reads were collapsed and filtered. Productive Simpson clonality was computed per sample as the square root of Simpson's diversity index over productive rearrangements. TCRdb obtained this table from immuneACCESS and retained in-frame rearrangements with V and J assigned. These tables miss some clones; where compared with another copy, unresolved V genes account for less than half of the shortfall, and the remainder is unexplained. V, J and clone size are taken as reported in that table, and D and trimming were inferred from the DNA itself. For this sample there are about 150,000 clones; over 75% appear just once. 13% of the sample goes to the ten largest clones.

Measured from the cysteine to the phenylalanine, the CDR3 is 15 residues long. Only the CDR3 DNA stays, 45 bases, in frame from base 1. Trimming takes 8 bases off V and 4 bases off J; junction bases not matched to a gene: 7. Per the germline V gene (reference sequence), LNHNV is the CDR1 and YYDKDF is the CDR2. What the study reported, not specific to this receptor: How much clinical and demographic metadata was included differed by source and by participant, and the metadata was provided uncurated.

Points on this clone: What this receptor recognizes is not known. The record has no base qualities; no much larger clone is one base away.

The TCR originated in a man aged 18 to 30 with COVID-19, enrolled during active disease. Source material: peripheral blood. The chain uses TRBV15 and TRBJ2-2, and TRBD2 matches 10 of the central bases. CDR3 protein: CATGSGRAGTGELFF. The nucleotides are TGTGCCACCGGGAGCGGGAGGGCGGGCACCGGGGAGCTGTTTTTT.